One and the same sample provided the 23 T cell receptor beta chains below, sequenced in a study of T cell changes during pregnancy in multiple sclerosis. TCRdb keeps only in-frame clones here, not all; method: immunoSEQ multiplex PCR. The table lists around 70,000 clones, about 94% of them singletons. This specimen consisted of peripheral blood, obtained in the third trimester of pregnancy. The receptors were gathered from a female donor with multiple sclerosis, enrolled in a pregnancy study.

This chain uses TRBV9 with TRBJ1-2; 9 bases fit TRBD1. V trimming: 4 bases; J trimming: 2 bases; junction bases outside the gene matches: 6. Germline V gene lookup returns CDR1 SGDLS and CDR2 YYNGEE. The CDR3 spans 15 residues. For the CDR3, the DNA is TGTGCCAGCAGCTCTCGGACAGGGGAGAACTATGGCTACACCTTC. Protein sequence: CASSSRTGENYGYTF.

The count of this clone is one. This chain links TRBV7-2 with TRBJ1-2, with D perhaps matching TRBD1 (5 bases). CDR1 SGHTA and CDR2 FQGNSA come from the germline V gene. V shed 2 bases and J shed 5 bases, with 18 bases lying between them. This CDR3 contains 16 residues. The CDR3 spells CASSLMGPDKPYGYTF. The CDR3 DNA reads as TGTGCCAGCAGCTTAATGGGGCCAGATAAACCGTATGGCTACACCTTC.

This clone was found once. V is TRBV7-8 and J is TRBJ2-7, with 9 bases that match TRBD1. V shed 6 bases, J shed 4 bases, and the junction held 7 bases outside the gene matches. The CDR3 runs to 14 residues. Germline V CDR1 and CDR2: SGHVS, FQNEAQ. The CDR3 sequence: CASRQTGGSYEQYF. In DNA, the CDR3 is TGTGCCAGCAGACAGACAGGGGGATCGTACGAGCAGTACTTC. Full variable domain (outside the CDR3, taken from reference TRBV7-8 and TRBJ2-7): GAGVSQSPRYKVAKRGQDVALRCDPISGHVSLFWYQQALGQGPEFLTYFQNEAQLDKSGLPSDRFFAERPEGSVSTLKIQRTQQEDSAVYLCASRQTGGSYEQYFGPGTRLTVT.

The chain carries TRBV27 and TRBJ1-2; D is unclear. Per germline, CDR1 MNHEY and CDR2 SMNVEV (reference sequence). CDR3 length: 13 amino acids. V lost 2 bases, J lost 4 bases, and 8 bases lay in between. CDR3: CASSLAGVYGYTF. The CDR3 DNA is TGTGCCAGCAGTTTAGCCGGGGTCTATGGCTACACCTTC.

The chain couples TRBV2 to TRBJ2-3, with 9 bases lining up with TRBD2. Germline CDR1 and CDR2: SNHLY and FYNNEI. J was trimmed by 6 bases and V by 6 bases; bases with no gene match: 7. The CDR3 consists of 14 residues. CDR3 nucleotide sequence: TGTGCCAGCAGCTTTAGCGGGGGCTACGATACGCAGTATTTT. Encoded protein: CASSFSGGYDTQYF.

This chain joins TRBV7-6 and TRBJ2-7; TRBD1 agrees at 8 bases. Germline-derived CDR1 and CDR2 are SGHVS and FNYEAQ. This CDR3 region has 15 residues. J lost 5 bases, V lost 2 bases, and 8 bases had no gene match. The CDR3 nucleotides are TGTGCCAGCAGCTTATTGACAGGGGATTCGAACGAGCAGTACTTC. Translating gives CASSLLTGDSNEQYF.

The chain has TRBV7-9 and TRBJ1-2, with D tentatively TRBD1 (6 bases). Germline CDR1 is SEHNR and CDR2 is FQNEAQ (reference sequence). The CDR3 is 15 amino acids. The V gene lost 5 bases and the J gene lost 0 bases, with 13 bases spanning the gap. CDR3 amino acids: CASSHWDMTNYGYTF. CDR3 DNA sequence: TGTGCCAGCAGCCACTGGGACATGACTAACTATGGCTACACCTTC.

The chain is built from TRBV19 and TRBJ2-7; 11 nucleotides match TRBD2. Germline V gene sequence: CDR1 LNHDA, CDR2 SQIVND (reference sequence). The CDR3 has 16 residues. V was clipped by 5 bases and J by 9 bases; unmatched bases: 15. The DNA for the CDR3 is TGTGCCAGTAGTCCACCCCCTAGCGGGGGGCCTTTGGTGCAGTACTTC. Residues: CASSPPPSGGPLVQYF.

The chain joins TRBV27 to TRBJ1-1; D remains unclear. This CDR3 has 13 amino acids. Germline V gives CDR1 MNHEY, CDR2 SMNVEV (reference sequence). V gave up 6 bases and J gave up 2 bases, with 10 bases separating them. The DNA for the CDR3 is TGTGCCAGCAGGGGAGCTTTTAACACTGAAGCTTTCTTT. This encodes CASRGAFNTEAFF.

CDR3 DNA sequence: TGTGCCAGCAGCTTACGACAGGGATCTGGAAACACCATATATTTT. Protein: CASSLRQGSGNTIYF. The V and J genes are TRBV7-2 and TRBJ1-3; 7 bases match TRBD1. The V and J ends lost 2 bases and 1 base, in that order; junction bases with no gene match: 2. This CDR3 spans 15 amino acids. The germline CDR1 and CDR2 sequences are SGHTA and FQGNSA.

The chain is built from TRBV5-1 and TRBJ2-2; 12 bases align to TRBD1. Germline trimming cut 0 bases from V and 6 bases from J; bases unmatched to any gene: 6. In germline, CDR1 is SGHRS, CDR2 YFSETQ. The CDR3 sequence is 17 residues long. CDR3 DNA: TGCGCCAGCAGCTTGGAGGGGACAGGGGGCATACCCGGGGAGCTGTTTTTT. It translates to CASSLEGTGGIPGELFF.

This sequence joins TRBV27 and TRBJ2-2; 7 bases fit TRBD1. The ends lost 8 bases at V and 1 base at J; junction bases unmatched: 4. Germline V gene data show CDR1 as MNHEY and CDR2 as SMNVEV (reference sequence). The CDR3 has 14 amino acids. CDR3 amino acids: CASHRGQNTGELFF. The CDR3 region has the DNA TGTGCCAGCCACAGGGGCCAGAACACCGGGGAGCTGTTTTTT.

The CDR3 loop reads CASSPPGGQGPNYGYTF. The CDR3 nucleotides read TGTGCCAGCAGCCCCCCCGGGGGACAGGGACCTAACTATGGCTACACCTTC. The chain is built from TRBV7-2 and TRBJ1-2; 9 bases align to TRBD1. The length of the CDR3 is 17 residues. V was pared by 5 bases and J by 0 bases, with 10 bases of the junction left unmatched. Germline V gives CDR1 SGHTA, CDR2 FQGNSA.

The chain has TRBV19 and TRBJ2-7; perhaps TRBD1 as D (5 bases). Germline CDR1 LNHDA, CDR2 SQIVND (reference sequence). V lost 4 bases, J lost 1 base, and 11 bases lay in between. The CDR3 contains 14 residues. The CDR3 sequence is CASSNAGLSYEQYF. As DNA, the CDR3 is TGTGCCAGTAGTAACGCAGGGCTGTCCTACGAGCAGTACTTC.

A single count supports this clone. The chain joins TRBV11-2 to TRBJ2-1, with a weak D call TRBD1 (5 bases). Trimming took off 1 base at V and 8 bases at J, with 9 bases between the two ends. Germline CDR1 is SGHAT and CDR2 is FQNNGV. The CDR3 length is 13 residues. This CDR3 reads CASSLAGFHEQFF. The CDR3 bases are TGTGCCAGCAGCTTAGCAGGGTTCCATGAGCAGTTCTTC.

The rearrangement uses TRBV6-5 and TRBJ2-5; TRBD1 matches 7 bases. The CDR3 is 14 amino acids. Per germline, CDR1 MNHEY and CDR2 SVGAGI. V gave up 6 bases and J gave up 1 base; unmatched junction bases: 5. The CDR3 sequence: CASRGWTGQETQYF. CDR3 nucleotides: TGTGCCAGCAGGGGATGGACAGGCCAAGAGACCCAGTACTTC.

CDR3 nucleotides: TGTGCCAGCAGCTCCGACAGTATCTACGAGCAGTACTTC. Protein product: CASSSDSIYEQYF. The rearrangement links TRBV11-2 to TRBJ2-7; TRBD1 is a possible D gene (5 bases). The length of the CDR3 is 13 residues. Germline CDR1 is SGHAT and CDR2 is FQNNGV. Trimming took off 4 bases at V and 3 bases at J, with 10 bases between the two ends.

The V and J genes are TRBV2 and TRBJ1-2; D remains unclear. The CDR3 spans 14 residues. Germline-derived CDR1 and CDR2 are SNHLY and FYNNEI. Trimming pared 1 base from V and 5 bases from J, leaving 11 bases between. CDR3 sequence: CASSEDTSVYGYTF. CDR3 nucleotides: TGTGCCAGCAGTGAAGACACGTCTGTTTATGGCTACACCTTC.

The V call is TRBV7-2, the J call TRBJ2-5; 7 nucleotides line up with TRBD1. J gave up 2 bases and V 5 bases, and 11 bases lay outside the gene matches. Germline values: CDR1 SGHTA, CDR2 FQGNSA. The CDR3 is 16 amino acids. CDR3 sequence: CASSLPTGIPQETQYF. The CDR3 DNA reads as TGTGCCAGCAGCCTCCCGACAGGGATTCCTCAAGAGACCCAGTACTTC. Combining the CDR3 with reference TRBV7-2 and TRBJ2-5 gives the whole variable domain GAGVSQSPSNKVTEKGKDVELRCDPISGHTALYWYRQSLGQGLEFLIYFQGNSAPDKSGLPSDRFSAERTGGSVSTLTIQRTQQEDSAVYLCASSLPTGIPQETQYFGPGTRLLVL.

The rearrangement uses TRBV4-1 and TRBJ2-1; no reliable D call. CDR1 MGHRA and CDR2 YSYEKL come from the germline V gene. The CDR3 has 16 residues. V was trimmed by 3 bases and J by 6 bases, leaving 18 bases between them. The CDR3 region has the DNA TGCGCCAGCAGCCACCCCCCGAATTGGGCAGGCAATGAGCAGTTCTTC. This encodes CASSHPPNWAGNEQFF.

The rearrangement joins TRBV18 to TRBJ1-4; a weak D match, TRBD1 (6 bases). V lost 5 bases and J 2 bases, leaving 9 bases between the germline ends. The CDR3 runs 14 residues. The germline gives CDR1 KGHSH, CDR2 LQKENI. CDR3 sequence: CASSTTGTNEKLFF. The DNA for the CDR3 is TGTGCCAGCTCAACGACAGGTACTAATGAAAAACTGTTTTTT.

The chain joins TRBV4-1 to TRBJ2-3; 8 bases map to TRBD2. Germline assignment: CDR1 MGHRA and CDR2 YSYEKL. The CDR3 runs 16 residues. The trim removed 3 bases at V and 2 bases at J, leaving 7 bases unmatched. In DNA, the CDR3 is TGCGCCAGCAGCCATGATCGGGGGGGGTCCACAGATACGCAGTATTTT. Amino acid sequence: CASSHDRGGSTDTQYF.

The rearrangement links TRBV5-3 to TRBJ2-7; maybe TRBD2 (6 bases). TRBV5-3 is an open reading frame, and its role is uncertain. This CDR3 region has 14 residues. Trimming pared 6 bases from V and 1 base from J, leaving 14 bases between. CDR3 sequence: CARNRDSPSYEQYF. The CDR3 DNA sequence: TGTGCCAGAAACCGGGACTCTCCATCCTACGAGCAGTACTTC.